This TCR beta chain was sequenced for a study of T cells in Graves' hyperthyroidism and ophthalmopathy. What was amplified from RNA transcripts were TCR beta CDR3 regions. TCR CDR3 underwent first-round RT-PCR with the HTBI primer set. TCRdb re-derived calls from the multiplex PCR reads in MiXCR, one entry per CDR3 protein. The repertoire holds a few hundred thousand distinct CDR3 sequences, with 25% as singletons. This clonotype was observed at least ten times. Its specificity is not known. Study-level results: Ophthalmopathy onset followed model prediction by a median approximately seven months. Blood also held most thyroid clonotypes expanded beyond 0.001.

What was sequenced was blood. The sequence was obtained from a man aged 50 to 59 with Graves' hyperthyroidism.

The CDR3 region has the DNA TGTGCCAGCAGTGAAGGCGGGAGTGTTTCAGGCGAGCAGTACTTC. This sequence encodes CASSEGGSVSGEQYF. The V gene is TRBV6-1, the J gene TRBJ2-7; 7 bases are shared with TRBD2. The CDR3 is 15 amino acids. V lost 1 base to trimming and J lost 6 bases; unmatched junction nucleotides: 9. The germline V gene encodes CDR1 MNHNS and CDR2 SASEGT.